This TCR beta chain was identified during a study of T cell responses to AZD1222 COVID-19 vaccine. Sequencing was performed with immunoSEQ multiplex PCR; in TCRdb, only in-frame clones are kept and a portion is missing. The sample includes 90,000 to 110,000 clones, around 87% of them seen just once. This CDR3 comprises 17 residues. After removal of 3 bases from V and 1 base from J, the junction contained 7 bases not matched to a gene. Germline V CDR1 and CDR2: ENHRY, SYGVKD. This TCR derives from an adult who received the AZD1222 COVID-19 vaccine. Source: peripheral blood, taken 28 days after the second AZD1222 dose. The V and J genes are TRBV10-3 and TRBJ2-3; 10 nucleotides match TRBD1. DNA for the CDR3: TGTGCCATCAGTGAACGAACCGGGACAGGGGGCACAGATACGCAGTATTTT. This translates into CAISERTGTGGTDTQYF.